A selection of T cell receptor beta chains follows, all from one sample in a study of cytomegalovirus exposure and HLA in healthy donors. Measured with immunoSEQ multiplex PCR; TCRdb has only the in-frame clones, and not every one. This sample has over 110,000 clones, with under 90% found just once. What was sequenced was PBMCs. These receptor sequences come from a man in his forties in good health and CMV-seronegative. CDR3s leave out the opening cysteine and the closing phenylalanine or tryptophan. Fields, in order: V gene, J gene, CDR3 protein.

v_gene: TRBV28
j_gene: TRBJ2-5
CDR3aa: ASSLYGSGGTGTQY

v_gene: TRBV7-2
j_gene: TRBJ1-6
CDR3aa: ASSSQVTGSSYNSPLH

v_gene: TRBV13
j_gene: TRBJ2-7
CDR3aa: ASSFASGAGYEQY

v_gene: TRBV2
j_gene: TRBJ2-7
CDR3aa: ASIQVQVPYEQY

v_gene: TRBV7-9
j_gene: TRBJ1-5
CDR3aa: ASSLAGGIGEPQH

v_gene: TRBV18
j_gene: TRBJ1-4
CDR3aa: ASSPPGQGNEKLF

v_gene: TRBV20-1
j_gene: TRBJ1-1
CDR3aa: SAIAYTEAF

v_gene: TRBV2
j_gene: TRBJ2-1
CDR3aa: ASRDTGGDYNEQF

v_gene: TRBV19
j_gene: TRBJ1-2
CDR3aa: ASSIWRSGGYGYT

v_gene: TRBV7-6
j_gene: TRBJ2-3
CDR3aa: ASSLVAGTQY

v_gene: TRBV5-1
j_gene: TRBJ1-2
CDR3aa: ASSLQGEWNYGYT

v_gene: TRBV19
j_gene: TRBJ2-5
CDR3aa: ASRGQGYQETQY

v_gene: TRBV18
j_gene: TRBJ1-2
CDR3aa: ASSSVQGANGYT

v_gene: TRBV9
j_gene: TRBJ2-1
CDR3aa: ASSVESGGARNEQF

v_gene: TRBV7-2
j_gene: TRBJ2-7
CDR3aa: ASSRDRGSSYEQY

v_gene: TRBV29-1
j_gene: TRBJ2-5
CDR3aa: SVEAGVETQY

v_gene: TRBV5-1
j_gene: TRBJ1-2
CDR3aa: ASSLAQGQGGGYT

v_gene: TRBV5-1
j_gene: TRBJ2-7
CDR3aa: ASSLGLAVYEQY

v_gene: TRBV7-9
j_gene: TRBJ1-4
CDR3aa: ASSERQGSEKLF

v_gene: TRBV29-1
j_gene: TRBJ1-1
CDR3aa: SVYRDSRTEAF

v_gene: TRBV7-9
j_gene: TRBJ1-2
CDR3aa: ASSLETGVYGYT

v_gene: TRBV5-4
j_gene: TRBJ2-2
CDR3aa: ASSPPGLAGRDTGELF

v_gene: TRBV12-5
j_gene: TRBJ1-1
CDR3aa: ASGLGGINMGAF

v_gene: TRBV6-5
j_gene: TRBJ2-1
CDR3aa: ASSNSQGTEQF

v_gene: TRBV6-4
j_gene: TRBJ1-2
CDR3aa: ASSGQGDGYT

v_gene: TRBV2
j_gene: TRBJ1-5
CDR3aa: ASRADRGQNQPQH

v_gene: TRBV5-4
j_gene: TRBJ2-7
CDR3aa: ASSSRRTPNEQY

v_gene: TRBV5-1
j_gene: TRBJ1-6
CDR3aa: ASSLQGGSYNSPLH

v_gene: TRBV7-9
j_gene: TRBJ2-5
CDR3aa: ASSSEGTGGLQETQY

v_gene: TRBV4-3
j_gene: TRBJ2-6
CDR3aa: ASSQDPRGGSGANVLT

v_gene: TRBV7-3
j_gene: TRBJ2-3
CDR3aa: ASSLRSASGETDTQY

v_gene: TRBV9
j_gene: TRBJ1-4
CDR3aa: ASSVGGSGEEKLF

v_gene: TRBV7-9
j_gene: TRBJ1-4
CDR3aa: SSSLEPSTNEKLF

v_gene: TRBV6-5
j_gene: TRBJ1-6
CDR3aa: ASTGQGNSPLH

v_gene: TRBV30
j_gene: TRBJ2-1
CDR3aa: ASTGLAGLYNEQF

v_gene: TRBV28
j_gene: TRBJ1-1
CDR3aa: ASNTLQGLAEAF

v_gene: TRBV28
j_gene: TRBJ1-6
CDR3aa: ASQRQGTRGDSLH

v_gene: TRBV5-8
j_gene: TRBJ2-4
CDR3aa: ASSWTGGTKNIQY

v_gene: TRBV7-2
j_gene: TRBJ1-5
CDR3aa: ASSLPGQGNQPQH

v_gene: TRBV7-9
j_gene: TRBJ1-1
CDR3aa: ASSQGTGWALNTEAF

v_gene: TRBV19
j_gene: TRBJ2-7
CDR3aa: ASSIYAGGFDEQY

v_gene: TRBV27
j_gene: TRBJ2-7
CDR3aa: ASSSLSGGAYEQY

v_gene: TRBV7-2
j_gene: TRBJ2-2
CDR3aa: ASSFGGLGGELF

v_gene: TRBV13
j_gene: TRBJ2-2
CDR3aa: ASSYGLAGVTGELF

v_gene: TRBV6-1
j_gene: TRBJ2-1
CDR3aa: ASSELAGGYNEQF

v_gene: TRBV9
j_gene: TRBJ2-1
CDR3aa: ASSVAPQAGGGNEQF

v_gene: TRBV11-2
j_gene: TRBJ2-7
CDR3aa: ASSWDRNYEQY

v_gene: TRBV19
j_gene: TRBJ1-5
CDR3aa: ASSRNRGNQPQH